This passage covers 30 T cell receptor beta chains from one sample sequenced in a study of control samples from healthy donors and cancer patients. Clones were sequenced by immunoSEQ multiplex PCR, and TCRdb holds only the in-frame ones, with some missing. The sample holds about 190,000 clones. Sequences were obtained from blood. The receptors come from a woman in her 30s in good health.

This rearrangement joins TRBV4-2 to TRBJ2-4; 8 nucleotides align to TRBD2. V trimming: 0 bases; J trimming: 1 base; junction bases outside the gene matches: 11. Germline-derived CDR1 and CDR2 are LGHNA and YNFKEQ. The CDR3 is made up of 19 amino acids. CDR3: CASSQDWVSGGTAKNIQYF. CDR3 DNA sequence: TGTGCCAGCAGCCAAGATTGGGTTTCGGGGGGGACGGCCAAAAACATTCAGTACTTC.

The chain joins TRBV27 to TRBJ2-5; D not resolved. The V and J ends lost 9 bases and 4 bases respectively, with 6 bases between them. CDR3 length: 10 residues. The germline V gene has CDR1 MNHEY and CDR2 SMNVEV (reference sequence). CDR3 region: CARKGETQYF. The CDR3 DNA reads TGTGCCAGAAAAGGAGAGACCCAGTACTTC.

This rearrangement joins TRBV2 to TRBJ1-1; 8 bases line up with TRBD1. The trim removed 11 bases at V and 6 bases at J, leaving 8 bases unmatched. Germline V CDR1 and CDR2: SNHLY, FYNNEI. CDR3 length equals 12 residues. The CDR3 bases are TGTGCCCGCCGGACAGGGTTCTCTGAAGCTTTCTTT. This codes for CARRTGFSEAFF.

The chain recombines TRBV7-2 with TRBJ1-5; tentatively, D is TRBD1 (6 bases). This CDR3 region has 14 residues. Germline V gene lookup returns CDR1 SGHTA and CDR2 FQGNSA. The germline V and J ends were trimmed by 1 base and 7 bases, with 11 bases remaining between them. Here the CDR3 DNA reads TGTGCCAGCAGCTTAGACGTTGGGGGCCAGCCCCAGCATTTT. Amino acid sequence: CASSLDVGGQPQHF.

The rearrangement joins TRBV5-1 to TRBJ2-1; 9 positions agree with TRBD1. Germline CDR1 SGHRS, CDR2 YFSETQ. V was clipped by 6 bases and J by 1 base; unmatched bases: 5. The CDR3 is made up of 15 amino acids. The CDR3 DNA reads TGCGCCAGCAACCCGACAGGGGGATCCTACAATGAGCAGTTCTTC. Protein sequence: CASNPTGGSYNEQFF.

The rearrangement uses TRBV6-5 and TRBJ1-3, with D uncertain. There are 13 residues in the CDR3. Germline CDR1 MNHEY, CDR2 SVGAGI. V gave up 4 bases and J gave up 3 bases, with 7 bases separating them. CDR3 DNA sequence: TGTGCCAGCAGTTCCCCGAATGGAAACACCATATATTTT. This sequence encodes CASSSPNGNTIYF.

J is TRBJ1-4 and V is TRBV5-1; TRBD1 aligns across 10 bases. Germline V gene sequence: CDR1 SGHRS, CDR2 YFSETQ. The CDR3 extends over 16 amino acids. The ends lost 0 bases at V and 7 bases at J; junction bases unmatched: 6. Written as DNA, the CDR3 is TGCGCCAGCAGCTTGGTCCCCGGGACAGGGGCTGAAAAACTGTTTTTT. Translated, it gives CASSLVPGTGAEKLFF.

The rearrangement links TRBV29-1 to TRBJ2-3, with D possibly TRBD1 on 5 matching bases. The germline V gene has CDR1 SQVTM and CDR2 ANQGSEA. V lost 4 bases, J lost 1 base, and 18 bases lay in between. The CDR3 extends over 16 amino acids. The CDR3 DNA sequence: TGCAGCGTTGGCCCTTATAGGGGCCGGGGCACAGATACGCAGTATTTT. This translates into CSVGPYRGRGTDTQYF.

The chain is built from TRBV6-1 and TRBJ2-2; D call uncertain. Trimming stripped 0 bases from V and 14 bases from J, with 7 bases between. This CDR3 spans 11 amino acids. From germline, CDR1 is MNHNS and CDR2 SASEGT. Written as DNA, the CDR3 is TGTGCCAGCAGTGAAGCTAATTACCTGTTTTTT. Translating gives CASSEANYLFF.

This chain joins TRBV19 and TRBJ1-5, with D uncertain. The length of the CDR3 is 14 residues. Trimming stripped 5 bases from V and 6 bases from J, with 14 bases between. The V gene's germline CDR1 is LNHDA and CDR2 SQIVND (reference sequence). This CDR3 is CASSDIGLRQPQHF. The CDR3 bases are TGTGCCAGTAGTGATATTGGGTTGCGTCAGCCCCAGCATTTT.

This rearrangement joins TRBV5-6 to TRBJ1-1; D gene unclear. The CDR3 is made up of 13 amino acids. Germline-derived CDR1 and CDR2 are SGHDT and YYEEEE. V was clipped by 4 bases and J by 1 base, with 8 bases between them. The CDR3 loop reads CASSRPENTEAFF. In nucleotides, the CDR3 is TGTGCCAGCAGCCGACCGGAGAACACTGAAGCTTTCTTT.

The genes are TRBV27 and TRBJ1-3; TRBD1 matches 10 bases. Germline lookup yields CDR1 MNHEY and CDR2 SMNVEV (reference sequence). CDR3 size: 14 residues. The V and J ends lost 5 bases and 6 bases, in that order; junction bases with no gene match: 4. The CDR3 nucleotides read TGTGCCAGCAGTATCGGGACAGGGGTAAACACCATATATTTT. Its translation: CASSIGTGVNTIYF.

The chain employs TRBV11-2 and TRBJ2-5; D may be TRBD1 or TRBD2 (5 bases each). Germline V gives CDR1 SGHAT, CDR2 FQNNGV. V was clipped by 2 bases and J by 4 bases, with 11 bases between them. The CDR3 is 14 residues long. The CDR3 region is CASSLWAGTETQYF. DNA of the CDR3: TGTGCCAGCAGCTTATGGGCAGGGACAGAGACCCAGTACTTC.

The rearrangement links TRBV6-5 to TRBJ2-6, with D possibly matching TRBD1 (6 bases). Germline CDR1 and CDR2: MNHEY and SVGAGI. The CDR3 totals 14 residues. V was pared by 6 bases and J by 4 bases, with 10 bases between. The CDR3 here is CASRAGAGANVLTF. The CDR3 DNA reads as TGTGCCAGCAGAGCAGGGGCCGGGGCCAACGTCCTGACTTTC.

The chain uses TRBV5-1 and TRBJ1-4, with D perhaps TRBD1 (6 bases). Germline loops: CDR1 SGHRS, CDR2 YFSETQ. This CDR3 contains 14 residues. Trimming removed 2 bases at V and 6 bases at J, with 11 bases between. The CDR3 loop reads CASSFNRDYEKLFF. CDR3 nucleotides: TGCGCCAGCAGCTTCAACAGGGATTATGAAAAACTGTTTTTT.

This chain links TRBV27 with TRBJ1-4, with D uncertain. V shed 5 bases and J shed 5 bases, with 15 bases lying between them. The CDR3 spans 15 residues. The germline gives CDR1 MNHEY, CDR2 SMNVEV (reference sequence). CDR3: CASSSRTDRNEKLFF. The CDR3 DNA follows: TGTGCCAGCAGTAGCCGGACGGATAGGAATGAAAAACTGTTTTTT.

The chain couples TRBV19 to TRBJ1-5, with 9 nucleotides matching TRBD1. V shed 6 bases and J 2 bases; nucleotides not matched to a gene: 5. CDR1 is LNHDA, CDR2 SQIVND, per germline (reference sequence). This CDR3 is 15 amino acids long. The chain's CDR3 is CASSYRDRGNQPQHF. DNA of the CDR3: TGTGCCAGTAGCTACCGGGACAGGGGCAATCAGCCCCAGCATTTT.

J is TRBJ1-5 and V is TRBV27; no reliable D call. Germline lookup yields CDR1 MNHEY and CDR2 SMNVEV (reference sequence). The CDR3 has 17 residues. Trimming cost V 1 base and J 0 bases, with 13 bases left between them. Here the CDR3 DNA reads TGTGCCAGCAGTTTATTCCCCCCAAGAAATAGCAATCAGCCCCAGCATTTT. It specifies CASSLFPPRNSNQPQHF.

DNA of the CDR3: TGTGCCAGCAGTTACTCAGAGACTATCTACGAGCAGTACTTC. Protein: CASSYSETIYEQYF. The chain employs TRBV6-5 and TRBJ2-7; the D gene is possibly TRBD2 (5 bases). Looked up from germline, CDR1 is MNHEY and CDR2 is SVGAGI. The CDR3 is made up of 14 amino acids. V lost 0 bases to trimming and J lost 3 bases, with 9 bases between them.

The rearrangement uses TRBV5-1 and TRBJ2-1, with 11 bases matching TRBD1. CDR1 and CDR2 (germline): SGHRS, YFSETQ. V shed 0 bases, J shed 7 bases, and the junction held 3 bases outside the gene matches. The CDR3 runs 15 residues. Here the CDR3 reads CASSLVGTGGNEQFF. CDR3 DNA sequence: TGCGCCAGCAGCTTGGTGGGGACAGGGGGTAATGAGCAGTTCTTC.

The genes are TRBV15 and TRBJ2-7; possible D gene TRBD1, 6 bases. Trimming pared 0 bases from V and 8 bases from J, leaving 8 bases between. The CDR3 runs 12 residues. In germline, CDR1 is LNHNV, CDR2 YYDKDF (reference sequence). The CDR3 nucleotides read TGTGCCACCAGCAGAGATACAGGGAAGCAGTACTTC. Translation: CATSRDTGKQYF. The full variable domain, in which reference TRBV15 and TRBJ2-7 provide the parts outside the CDR3, is DAMVIQNPRYQVTQFGKPVTLSCSQTLNHNVMYWYQQKSSQAPKLLFHYYDKDFNNEADTPDNFQSRRPNTSFCFLDIRSPGLGDTAMYLCATSRDTGKQYFGPGTRLTVT.

As to this clone: Other nucleotide sequences from this sample produce the same CDR3. V gene TRBV4-2 combines with J gene TRBJ2-2; TRBD2 agrees at 10 bases. Germline assignment: CDR1 LGHNA and CDR2 YNFKEQ. This CDR3 spans 16 amino acids. V lost 3 bases and J lost 1; bases outside the gene matches: 2. The CDR3 here is CASSQVAGGNTGELFF. The CDR3 DNA sequence: TGTGCCAGCAGCCAGGTAGCGGGGGGGAACACCGGGGAGCTGTTTTTT.

The V call is TRBV7-9, the J call TRBJ1-1; D gene unclear. Per the germline V gene, CDR1 is SEHNR and CDR2 is FQNEAQ (reference sequence). V lost 3 bases and J 0 bases, leaving 8 bases between the germline ends. CDR3 length: 14 amino acids. CDR3 DNA: TGTGCCAGCAGCTTCTACAGATTGAACACTGAAGCTTTCTTT. The encoded protein is CASSFYRLNTEAFF.

The chain recombines TRBV28 with TRBJ1-1, with no clear D. Trimming took off 5 bases at V and 1 base at J, with 14 bases between the two ends. CDR3 length: 15 amino acids. Per the germline V gene, CDR1 is MDHEN and CDR2 is SYDVKM. Here the CDR3 DNA reads TGTGCCAGCAGTCCCCGGGTAGAGCGGAACACTGAAGCTTTCTTT. Translating gives CASSPRVERNTEAFF. Variable domain in full (rest from reference TRBV28 and TRBJ1-1): DVKVTQSSRYLVKRTGEKVFLECVQDMDHENMFWYRQDPGLGLRLIYFSYDVKMKEKGDIPEGYSVSREKKERFSLILESASTNQTSMYLCASSPRVERNTEAFFGQGTRLTVV.

CDR3 loop: CASSFPSGGAYEQYF. Here the CDR3 DNA reads TGTGCCAGCAGCTTCCCTAGCGGGGGGGCTTACGAGCAGTACTTC. V usage is TRBV7-9 and J usage is TRBJ2-7; 12 nucleotides agree with TRBD2. Germline V gives CDR1 SEHNR, CDR2 FQNEAQ (reference sequence). CDR3 length equals 15 residues. The V and J ends lost 3 bases and 4 bases, in that order; junction bases with no gene match: 4.

The gene calls are TRBV12-3 or TRBV12-4 and TRBJ1-1; a weak D match, TRBD1 (6 bases). The V and J ends lost 6 bases and 7 bases respectively, with 15 bases between them. The CDR3 covers 13 residues. The CDR3 is CASRRGQASEAFF. The CDR3, as DNA: TGTGCCAGCAGAAGGGGACAAGCTAGTGAAGCTTTCTTT.

The chain has TRBV19 and TRBJ1-4; 11 nucleotides align to TRBD1. Germline V CDR1 and CDR2: LNHDA, SQIVND (reference sequence). J gave up 7 bases and V 4 bases, and 5 bases lay outside the gene matches. The CDR3 has 15 amino acids. CDR3 nucleotides: TGTGCCAGTAGTAGTGCCGGGACAGGGGGTGAAAAACTGTTTTTT. Amino acid sequence: CASSSAGTGGEKLFF.

This CDR3 is CASSTDREVAEAFF. The CDR3 DNA is TGTGCCAGTAGTACGGACAGGGAGGTTGCTGAAGCTTTCTTT. The chain joins TRBV19 to TRBJ1-1; 8 nucleotides align to TRBD1. Germline V gene lookup returns CDR1 LNHDA and CDR2 SQIVND (reference sequence). The CDR3 runs 14 residues. V was pared by 4 bases and J by 6 bases, with 7 bases of the junction left unmatched.

The V gene is TRBV6-5, the J gene TRBJ2-3; 9 bases align to TRBD1. The germline V gene has CDR1 MNHEY and CDR2 SVGAGI. The junction had 5 bases not matched to a gene; V was cut back by 0 bases and J by 4 bases. The CDR3 has 16 amino acids. CDR3 in amino acids: CASSYSVNRGPDTQYF. In DNA form, the CDR3 reads TGTGCCAGCAGTTACTCTGTGAACAGGGGGCCAGATACGCAGTATTTT.

The rearrangement uses TRBV3-1 (or the pseudogene TRBV3-2) and TRBJ1-2, with D perhaps matching TRBD1 (6 bases). V was pared by 2 bases and J by 6 bases, with 16 bases between. Germline CDR1 and CDR2: LGHDT and YNNKEL (reference sequence). The CDR3 has 15 residues. The CDR3 coding sequence is TGTGCCAGCAGCCAACATACCGAGACAGGACATGGCTACACCTTC. Translation: CASSQHTETGHGYTF.